A selection of T cell receptor beta chains follows, all from one sample in a study of blood T cell repertoires in COVID-19. TCRdb keeps only in-frame clones here, not all; method: immunoSEQ multiplex PCR. The profile shows approximately 97,000 clones, approximately 87% of them singletons. The specimen was peripheral blood. All receptors come from a human donor in a cohort sampled during active COVID-19. Each CDR3 is given with its conserved first and last residue. D genes are given only for firm matches. The size entry is marked missing in some rows and otherwise reads once, few, many or a size class.

d_call | clone_size | j_call | v_call | cdr3_aa | cdr3_nt
- | few | TRBJ2-7 | TRBV7-9 | CASSLDPQGWEQYF | TGTGCCAGCAGCTTAGACCCACAGGGCTGGGAGCAGTACTTC
TRBD1 | - | TRBJ1-2 | TRBV28 | CASSIDRGRVYGYTF | TGTGCCAGCAGCATCGACAGGGGGCGCGTCTATGGCTACACCTTC
TRBD2 | - | TRBJ2-3 | TRBV29-1 | CSALTSGSSTDTQYF | TGCAGCGCCTTAACTAGCGGGTCTAGCACAGATACGCAGTATTTT
TRBD1 | - | TRBJ2-3 | TRBV19 | CASSMGQGITDTQYF | TGTGCCAGTAGTATGGGACAGGGTATCACAGATACGCAGTATTTT
- | - | TRBJ2-1 | TRBV28 | CASSLSGRQAYNEQFF | TGTGCCAGCAGTTTATCTGGGCGACAGGCTTACAATGAGCAGTTCTTC
- | - | TRBJ2-1 | TRBV7-9 | CASSPSEVSSYNEQFF | TGTGCCAGCAGCCCATCGGAGGTTAGCTCCTACAATGAGCAGTTCTTC
- | few | TRBJ2-1 | TRBV12-3/TRBV12-4 | CASSFPPLGQFF | TGTGCCAGCAGTTTCCCCCCTCTCGGGCAGTTCTTC
TRBD2 | - | TRBJ2-2 | TRBV9 | CASSVSPSGRAGAGELFF | TGTGCCAGCAGCGTCTCTCCTAGCGGGAGGGCGGGCGCCGGGGAGCTGTTTTTT
TRBD1 | - | TRBJ2-7 | TRBV9 | CASSAGTGVYEQYF | TGTGCCAGCAGCGCCGGGACAGGGGTCTACGAGCAGTACTTC
TRBD1 | - | TRBJ2-3 | TRBV9 | CASSAAVGTGERTQYF | TGTGCCAGCAGCGCCGCTGTCGGGACAGGAGAACGAACGCAGTATTTT
TRBD2 | - | TRBJ2-7 | TRBV5-1 | CASSLLDGLAGGEQYF | TGCGCCAGCAGCTTGTTGGATGGACTAGCGGGAGGCGAGCAGTACTTC
TRBD1 | - | TRBJ2-3 | TRBV5-1 | CASSLAGQGVIDTQYF | TGCGCCAGCAGCTTGGCGGGACAGGGGGTAATAGATACGCAGTATTTT
TRBD2 | - | TRBJ2-1 | TRBV10-3 | CAISESVAGGLFNEQFF | TGTGCCATCAGTGAGTCTGTAGCGGGAGGGCTCTTCAATGAGCAGTTCTTC
- | once | TRBJ2-3 | TRBV12-3/TRBV12-4 | CASSGQRPDTQYF | TGTGCCAGCAGTGGACAAAGACCAGATACGCAGTATTTT
- | - | TRBJ2-1 | TRBV7-8 | CASSLALNRLVLNEQFF | TGTGCCAGCAGCTTAGCCTTGAACCGACTAGTTTTGAATGAGCAGTTCTTC
TRBD2 | - | TRBJ2-1 | TRBV7-3 | CASSLSASGIYNEQFF | TGTGCCAGCAGCTTATCTGCTAGCGGGATTTACAATGAGCAGTTCTTC
- | - | TRBJ2-1 | TRBV11-2 | CASSLVVLRQLLNEQFF | TGTGCCAGCAGCTTAGTAGTCCTGCGGCAGTTACTCAATGAGCAGTTCTTC
TRBD1 | - | TRBJ1-1 | TRBV9 | CASSVSGTAPEAFF | TGTGCCAGCAGCGTTTCCGGGACAGCTCCTGAAGCTTTCTTT
- | - | TRBJ2-7 | TRBV6-6 | CASLSKGYEQYF | TGTGCCAGCCTCTCCAAGGGGTACGAGCAGTACTTC
TRBD2 | - | TRBJ2-3 | TRBV19 | CASSVVAGVGTDTQYF | TGTGCCAGTAGTGTGGTGGCGGGAGTAGGCACAGATACGCAGTATTTT
TRBD1 | - | TRBJ1-4 | TRBV9 | CASSVGQGAREKLFF | TGTGCCAGCAGCGTAGGACAGGGGGCTAGGGAAAAACTGTTTTTT
TRBD2 | once | TRBJ2-7 | TRBV2 | CASITGTMSSYEQYF | TGTGCCAGCATAACCGGGACTATGAGCTCCTACGAGCAGTACTTC
- | - | TRBJ1-3 | TRBV7-2 | CASSLWGDTGNTIYF | TGTGCCAGCAGCTTATGGGGGGATACTGGAAACACCATATATTTT
- | - | TRBJ2-1 | TRBV19 | CASSTRNEQFF | TGTGCCAGTAGTACACGGAATGAGCAGTTCTTC
- | - | TRBJ1-5 | TRBV7-2 | CASSLVGGSNQPQHF | TGTGCCAGCAGCTTAGTGGGGGGAAGCAATCAGCCCCAGCATTTT
- | - | TRBJ1-1 | TRBV12-5 | CASGLVNDRLNTEAFF | TGTGCTAGTGGTTTGGTAAACGACAGGCTGAACACTGAAGCTTTCTTT
- | - | TRBJ1-2 | TRBV11-2 | CASSSHPDSGHGYTF | TGTGCCAGCAGCTCCCATCCAGACAGTGGTCACGGCTACACCTTC
TRBD2 | - | TRBJ2-7 | TRBV29-1 | CSVGSLAGVHEQYF | TGCAGCGTTGGGTCACTAGCGGGAGTCCACGAGCAGTACTTC
- | - | TRBJ1-5 | TRBV25-1 | CASREGNQPQHF | TGTGCCAGCCGGGAGGGAAATCAGCCCCAGCATTTT
TRBD2 | - | TRBJ2-7 | TRBV9 | CASSLAGGSYEQYF | TGTGCCAGCAGTCTAGCGGGAGGCTCCTACGAGCAGTACTTC
- | - | TRBJ1-2 | TRBV29-1 | CSVESGNDYTF | TGCAGCGTTGAATCAGGGAACGACTACACCTTC
- | - | TRBJ1-6 | TRBV7-3 | CASRLNSPLHF | TGTGCCAGCAGGCTAAATTCACCCCTCCACTTT
- | once | TRBJ2-7 | TRBV6-6 | CATGSSSYEQYF | TGTGCCACCGGGTCATCTTCCTACGAGCAGTACTTC
- | - | TRBJ2-5 | TRBV5-1 | CASSLQNPQETQYF | TGCGCCAGCAGCTTACAGAATCCGCAAGAGACCCAGTACTTC
- | - | TRBJ2-7 | TRBV28 | CASSHLRGKGQYF | TGTGCCAGCAGCCATCTACGAGGGAAGGGGCAGTACTTC
TRBD1 | - | TRBJ2-7 | TRBV23-1 | CASTEDREAYEQYF | TGCGCCAGCACCGAGGACAGGGAAGCCTACGAGCAGTACTTC
- | - | TRBJ2-1 | TRBV9 | CASSVGSGVGYNEQFF | TGTGCCAGCAGCGTAGGATCGGGGGTTGGCTACAATGAGCAGTTCTTC
TRBD2 | - | TRBJ2-1 | TRBV5-4 | CASSFGAGLYNEQFF | TGTGCCAGCAGCTTTGGAGCGGGATTATACAATGAGCAGTTCTTC
- | - | TRBJ2-5 | TRBV19 | CASSGTGVQETQYF | TGTGCCAGTAGTGGTACAGGAGTCCAAGAGACCCAGTACTTC
- | - | TRBJ1-2 | TRBV5-4 | CASSLQTIDYTF | TGTGCCAGCAGCTTACAGACTATAGACTACACCTTC
TRBD1 | - | TRBJ2-2 | TRBV28 | CASSDRVTGELFF | TGTGCCAGCAGCGACAGGGTTACCGGGGAGCTGTTTTTT
TRBD1 | - | TRBJ1-1 | TRBV19 | CASSPTGTVNTEAFF | TGTGCCAGTAGTCCAACCGGGACAGTCAACACTGAAGCTTTCTTT
TRBD1 | - | TRBJ2-1 | TRBV4-1 | CASSPRGTGSYNEQFF | TGCGCCAGCAGCCCCAGGGGGACAGGGTCGTACAATGAGCAGTTCTTC
- | - | TRBJ2-5 | TRBV28 | CASCQFSGQETQYF | TGTGCCAGTTGTCAATTTAGCGGCCAAGAGACCCAGTACTTC